These T cell receptor beta chains were read from a single sample in a study of cytomegalovirus exposure and HLA in healthy donors. Sequencing used immunoSEQ multiplex PCR; TCRdb keeps in-frame clones, though not all of them. The sample has some 120,000 clones, about 90% seen once. The sequenced material came from PBMCs. The receptors shown here come from a man aged 25-45 years in good health and CMV-seronegative. The CDR3 runs from the conserved cysteine through the conserved F or W. A D gene is named only where the DNA matches it firmly. Clone size is stated in some rows and not others, as once, few, many or a class when expanded.

J,V,length,D,size,DNA,CDR3
TRBJ1-3,TRBV5-6,13,-,-,TGTGCCAGCAGCCCCGACCGGGAGGACACCATATATTTT,CASSPDREDTIYF
TRBJ1-5,TRBV7-9,17,-,-,TGTGCCAGCAGCTTAGAGGGTAGGCAGGGGTGGGATCAGCCCCAGCATTTT,CASSLEGRQGWDQPQHF
TRBJ2-7,TRBV19,15,TRBD1,-,TGTGCCAGTAGTGGGAAGGGACAGGGCCACTACGAGCAGTACTTC,CASSGKGQGHYEQYF
TRBJ2-1,TRBV29-1,11,-,-,TGCAGCCCCAGTAACGCCAATGAGCAGTTCTTC,CSPSNANEQFF
TRBJ2-1,TRBV27,15,-,-,TGTGCCAGCAGACCCGGGACTTTTTTCTACAATGAGCAGTTCTTC,CASRPGTFFYNEQFF
TRBJ2-7,TRBV19,15,TRBD1,once,TGTGCCAGTAGTACCGGACAGGGAACCTTGGGAGAGCAGTACTTC,CASSTGQGTLGEQYF
TRBJ2-3,TRBV27,16,TRBD1,-,TGTGCCAGCAGACCCGCCGGGACAGGAGCCACAGATACGCAGTATTTT,CASRPAGTGATDTQYF
TRBJ2-5,TRBV7-3,12,-,-,TGTGCCAGCAGCTTAACGAGTGAGACCCAGTACTTC,CASSLTSETQYF
TRBJ2-7,TRBV7-6,13,-,-,TGTGCCAGCAGCTTAAGACTGTTCTACGAGCAGTACTTC,CASSLRLFYEQYF
TRBJ1-3,TRBV19,15,TRBD1,-,TGTGCCAGTAGTATACAAACAGGGGCTGGAAACACCATATATTTT,CASSIQTGAGNTIYF